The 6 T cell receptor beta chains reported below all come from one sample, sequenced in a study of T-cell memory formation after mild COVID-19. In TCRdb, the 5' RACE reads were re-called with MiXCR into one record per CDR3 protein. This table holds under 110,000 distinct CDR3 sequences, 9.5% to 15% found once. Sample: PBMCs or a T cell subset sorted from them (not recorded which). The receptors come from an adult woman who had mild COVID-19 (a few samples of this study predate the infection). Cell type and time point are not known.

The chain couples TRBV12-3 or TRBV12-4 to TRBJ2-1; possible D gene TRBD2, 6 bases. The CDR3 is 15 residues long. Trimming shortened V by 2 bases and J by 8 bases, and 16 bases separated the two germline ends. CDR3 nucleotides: TGTGCCAGCAGTTTATCGGGTATCAGGGAGGATGAGCAGTTCTTC. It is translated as CASSLSGIREDEQFF.

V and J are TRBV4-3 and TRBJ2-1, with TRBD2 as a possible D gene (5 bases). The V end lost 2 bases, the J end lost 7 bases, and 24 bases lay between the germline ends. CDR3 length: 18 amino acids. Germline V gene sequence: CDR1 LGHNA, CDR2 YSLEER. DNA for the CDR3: TGCGCCAGCAGCCAATCCCGCTCTGTGCAGATGTCGGGGAATGAGCAGTTCTTC. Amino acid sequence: CASSQSRSVQMSGNEQFF.

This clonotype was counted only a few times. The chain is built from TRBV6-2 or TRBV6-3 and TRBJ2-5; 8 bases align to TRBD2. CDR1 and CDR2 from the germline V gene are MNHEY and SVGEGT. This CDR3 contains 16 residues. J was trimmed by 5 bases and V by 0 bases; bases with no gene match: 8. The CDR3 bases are TGTGCCAGCAGTTACTCGGGGACTAGGAATCAGGAGACCCAGTACTTC. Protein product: CASSYSGTRNQETQYF.

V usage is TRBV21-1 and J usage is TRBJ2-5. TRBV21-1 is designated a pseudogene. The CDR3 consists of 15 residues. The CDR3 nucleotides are TGTGCCAGCAGAAAAGACGGGGAAGAAGGAGAGACCCAGTACTTC. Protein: CASRKDGEEGETQYF.

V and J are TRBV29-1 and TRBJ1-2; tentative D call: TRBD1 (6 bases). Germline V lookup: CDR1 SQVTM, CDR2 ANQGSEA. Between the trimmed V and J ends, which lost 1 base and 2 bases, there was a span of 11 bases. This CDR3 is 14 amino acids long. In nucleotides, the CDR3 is TGCAGCGTTGAAGCGGGGGGCGCGAACTATGGCTACACCTTC. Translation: CSVEAGGANYGYTF.

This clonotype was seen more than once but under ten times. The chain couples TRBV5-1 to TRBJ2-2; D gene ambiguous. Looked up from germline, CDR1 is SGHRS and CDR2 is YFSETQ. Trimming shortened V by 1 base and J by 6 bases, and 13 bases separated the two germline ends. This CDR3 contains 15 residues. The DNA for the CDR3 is TGCGCCAGCAGCTTGAACCGGGCCCCTGCCGGGGAGCTGTTTTTT. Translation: CASSLNRAPAGELFF.